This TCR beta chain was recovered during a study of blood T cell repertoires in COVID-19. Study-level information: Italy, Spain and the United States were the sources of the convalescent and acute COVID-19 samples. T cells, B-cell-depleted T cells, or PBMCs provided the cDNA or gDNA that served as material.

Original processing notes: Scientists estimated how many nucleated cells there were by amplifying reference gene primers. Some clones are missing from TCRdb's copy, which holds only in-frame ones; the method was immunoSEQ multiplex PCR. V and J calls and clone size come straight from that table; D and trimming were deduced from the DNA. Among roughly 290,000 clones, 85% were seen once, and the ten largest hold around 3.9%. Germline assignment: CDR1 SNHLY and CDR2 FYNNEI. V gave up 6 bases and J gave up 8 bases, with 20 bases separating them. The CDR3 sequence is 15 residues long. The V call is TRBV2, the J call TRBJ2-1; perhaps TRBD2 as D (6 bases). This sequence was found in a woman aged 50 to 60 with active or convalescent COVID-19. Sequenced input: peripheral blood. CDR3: CASRTERAKGYEQFF. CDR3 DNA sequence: TGTGCCAGCAGGACAGAGCGGGCGAAGGGGTATGAGCAGTTCTTC.